These 25 T cell receptor beta chains were all obtained from the same sample, sequenced in a study of T cell changes during pregnancy in multiple sclerosis (dated by TCRdb to between 2019 and 2020). Library preparation used the immunoSEQ multiplex PCR assay. TCRdb obtained this table from immuneACCESS and retained in-frame rearrangements with V and J assigned. These tables miss some clones; where compared with another copy, unresolved V genes account for less than half of the shortfall, and the remainder is unexplained. Counted in this sample were tens of thousands of clones; about 90% of them appeared once. 0.43% of the sample is held by the ten biggest clonotypes. The sample in question was CD4+ T cells from peripheral blood mononuclear cells, obtained before pregnancy. These TCRs come from a female donor with multiple sclerosis, enrolled in a pregnancy study.

The chain joins TRBV11-2 to TRBJ2-1; D is unclear. The V gene's germline CDR1 is SGHAT and CDR2 FQNNGV. The length of the CDR3 is 15 residues. V lost 1 base to trimming and J lost 1 base, with 8 bases between them. CDR3 region: CASSLASASYNEQFF. DNA for the CDR3: TGTGCCAGCAGCTTAGCAAGCGCGTCCTACAATGAGCAGTTCTTC.

The genes are TRBV20-1 and TRBJ1-1; TRBD1 aligns across 10 bases. V was pared by 7 bases and J by 10 bases, with 6 bases of the junction left unmatched. This CDR3 is built from 11 residues. CDR1 is DFQATT and CDR2 is SNEGSKA in the germline V gene (reference sequence). As DNA, the CDR3 is TGCAGTGGAGCGGGGACAGGGGCAGCTTTCTTT. Its protein is CSGAGTGAAFF.

This clone was picked up one time. The chain employs TRBV7-3 and TRBJ2-3; weak D call: TRBD1 (6 bases). The CDR3 length is 15 residues. Germline V gives CDR1 SGHTA, CDR2 FQGTGA. V lost 4 bases and J lost 2, with 13 bases in between. CDR3 loop: CASSSGVGDTDTQYF. The CDR3 DNA is TGTGCCAGCAGCTCAGGGGTAGGGGACACAGATACGCAGTATTTT. Full variable domain (rest looked up from reference TRBV7-3 and TRBJ2-3): GAGVSQTPSNKVTEKGKYVELRCDPISGHTALYWYRQSLGQGPEFLIYFQGTGAADDSGLPNDRFFAVRPEGSVSTLKIQRTERGDSAVYLCASSSGVGDTDTQYFGPGTRLTVL.

The V call is TRBV2, the J call TRBJ2-1; weak D call: TRBD2 (6 bases). Germline V gene data show CDR1 as SNHLY and CDR2 as FYNNEI. V was clipped by 6 bases and J by 4 bases, with 10 bases between them. The CDR3 sequence is 13 residues long. The chain's CDR3 is CASRDYIYNEQFF. CDR3 DNA sequence: TGTGCCAGCAGGGACTACATTTACAATGAGCAGTTCTTC.

The CDR3 region is CASSSGQGFGNEQFF. CDR3 DNA: TGTGCCAGCAGCTCGGGACAGGGATTCGGGAATGAGCAGTTCTTC. V gene TRBV7-8 combines with J gene TRBJ2-1; 9 positions match TRBD1. CDR3 size: 15 residues. The germline V gene has CDR1 SGHVS and CDR2 FQNEAQ. Trimming removed 4 bases from V and 7 bases from J; junction bases left unmatched: 8. The whole variable domain, remainder taken from reference TRBV7-8 and TRBJ2-1, is GAGVSQSPRYKVAKRGQDVALRCDPISGHVSLFWYQQALGQGPEFLTYFQNEAQLDKSGLPSDRFFAERPEGSVSTLKIQRTQQEDSAVYLCASSSGQGFGNEQFFGPGTRLTVL.

In DNA, the CDR3 is TGCAGCGTTTCCCGACCCGGACTAGCGGTACAAGAGACCCAGTACTTC. It encodes CSVSRPGLAVQETQYF. The chain combines TRBV29-1 with TRBJ2-5, with 10 bases identical to TRBD2. The germline V gene has CDR1 SQVTM and CDR2 ANQGSEA. V shed 5 bases and J 2 bases; nucleotides not matched to a gene: 11. The CDR3 loop spans 16 amino acids.

The rearrangement uses TRBV7-8 and TRBJ1-2; no firm D call. Germline lookup yields CDR1 SGHVS and CDR2 FQNEAQ. Trimming took off 1 base at V and 2 bases at J, with 8 bases between the two ends. There are 14 residues in the CDR3. The CDR3 sequence: CASSLGRGNYGYTF. In DNA, the CDR3 is TGTGCCAGCAGCTTAGGAAGAGGAAACTATGGCTACACCTTC.

The chain carries TRBV20-1 and TRBJ1-6; D is undetermined. V was trimmed by 2 bases and J by 14 bases, leaving 10 bases between them. Germline V gene data show CDR1 as DFQATT and CDR2 as SNEGSKA (reference sequence). The CDR3 has 11 residues. CDR3 bases: TGCAGTGCTAGACGGACTGGGACCCTCCACTTT. This gives the protein CSARRTGTLHF.

This clone was detected once. V gene TRBV19 combines with J gene TRBJ2-5; 12 positions match TRBD1. CDR3 length equals 13 residues. The germline V gene has CDR1 LNHDA and CDR2 SQIVND (reference sequence). The CDR3 coding sequence is TGTGTTACGAGGGACAGGGGGCTCGAGACCCAGTACTTC. This translates into CVTRDRGLETQYF. Combining the CDR3 with reference TRBV19 and TRBJ2-5 gives the whole variable domain DGGITQSPKYLFRKEGQNVTLSCEQNLNHDAMYWYRQDPGQGLRLIYYSQIVNDFQKGDIAEGYSVSREKKESFPLTVTSAQKNPTAFYLCVTRDRGLETQYFGPGTRLLVL.

V usage is TRBV14 and J usage is TRBJ2-7; D is possibly TRBD2 (6 bases). The CDR3 has 15 residues. V was pared by 5 bases and J by 0 bases, with 14 bases between. Germline CDR1 and CDR2: SGHDN and FVKESK. The CDR3 reads CASSVLARSSYEQYF. In DNA, the CDR3 is TGTGCCAGCAGCGTTCTAGCGCGAAGCTCCTACGAGCAGTACTTC.

The chain combines TRBV27 with TRBJ2-4; 9 bases are a match to TRBD1. After removal of 3 bases from V and 1 base from J, the junction contained 13 bases not matched to a gene. CDR3 length: 19 amino acids. Germline V gene sequence: CDR1 MNHEY, CDR2 SMNVEV (reference sequence). CDR3 loop: CASSLVGTGIHGAKNIQYF. Written as DNA, the CDR3 is TGTGCCAGCAGTTTGGTCGGGACAGGGATACATGGGGCCAAAAACATTCAGTACTTC.

The chain links TRBV2 to TRBJ2-5; weak D call: TRBD2 (5 bases). The germline gives CDR1 SNHLY, CDR2 FYNNEI. The V end lost 7 bases, the J end lost 2 bases, and 17 bases lay between the germline ends. The CDR3 is 15 residues long. The CDR3 loop reads CASISVGLLQETQYF. For the CDR3, the DNA is TGTGCCAGCATTTCGGTCGGACTCTTACAAGAGACCCAGTACTTC.

The gene calls are TRBV6-5 and TRBJ1-1; TRBD1 matches 8 bases. With 2 bases clipped from V and 3 bases from J, the junction kept 2 bases outside the gene matches. Germline V gene lookup returns CDR1 MNHEY and CDR2 SVGAGI. This CDR3 has 14 amino acids. In DNA form, the CDR3 reads TGTGCCAGCAGTTACCAGGGACAGGACACTGAAGCTTTCTTT. It yields the protein CASSYQGQDTEAFF.

The CDR3 protein is CASSFLMTSGSYNEQFF. The CDR3 DNA reads as TGTGCCAGCAGCTTTCTAATGACTAGCGGCTCCTACAATGAGCAGTTCTTC. This chain links TRBV5-8 with TRBJ2-1; TRBD2 matches 9 bases. The CDR3 is 17 amino acids. Germline V gives CDR1 SGHTS, CDR2 YDEGEE. With V trimmed by 2 bases and J by 0 bases, 6 bases remained unmatched. The variable domain in full, completed from reference TRBV5-8 and TRBJ2-1, reads EAGVTQSPTHLIKTRGQQATLRCSPISGHTSVYWYQQALGLGLQFLLWYDEGEERNRGNFPPRFSGRQFPNYSSELNVNALELEDSALYLCASSFLMTSGSYNEQFFGPGTRLTVL.

V gene TRBV6-1 combines with J gene TRBJ1-2; TRBD1 agrees at 7 bases. The CDR3 sequence is 15 residues long. Trimming removed 2 bases from V and 4 bases from J; junction bases left unmatched: 7. CDR1 and CDR2 from the germline V gene are MNHNS and SASEGT. DNA for the CDR3: TGTGCCAGCAGTGAACAGGCAGGGGGTATCTATGGCTACACCTTC. It codes for CASSEQAGGIYGYTF.

The rearrangement joins TRBV2 to TRBJ2-1; possibly TRBD2 for D (6 bases). This CDR3 contains 13 residues. The germline gives CDR1 SNHLY, CDR2 FYNNEI. Trimming took off 8 bases at V and 4 bases at J, with 12 bases between the two ends. The CDR3 here is CASSRTTYNEQFF. CDR3 in DNA: TGTGCCAGCTCCAGGACTACTTACAATGAGCAGTTCTTC. Full variable domain (remainder filled in from reference TRBV2 and TRBJ2-1): EPEVTQTPSHQVTQMGQEVILRCVPISNHLYFYWYRQILGQKVEFLVSFYNNEISEKSEIFDDQFSVERPDGSNFTLKIRSTKLEDSAMYFCASSRTTYNEQFFGPGTRLTVL.

This clone was recorded a few times. This sequence joins TRBV6-1 and TRBJ1-4; D is undetermined. V was clipped by 4 bases and J by 5 bases, with 11 bases between them. Germline CDR1 MNHNS, CDR2 SASEGT. This CDR3 has 14 residues. The CDR3 DNA reads as TGTGCCAGCAGTGTCCTGGGAGGGAATGAAAAACTGTTTTTT. The encoded protein is CASSVLGGNEKLFF.

The gene calls are TRBV5-4 and TRBJ2-1, with D perhaps matching TRBD2 (5 bases). V was trimmed by 7 bases and J by 0 bases, leaving 11 bases between them. Germline values: CDR1 SGHNT, CDR2 YYREEE (reference sequence). CDR3 size: 14 residues. The DNA of the CDR3 is TGTGCCAGCCGGGCGGGTCACTCCTACAATGAGCAGTTCTTC. This codes for CASRAGHSYNEQFF.

This chain uses TRBV4-1 with TRBJ1-1; D gene unclear. V lost 1 base and J lost 5, with 5 bases in between. Per germline, CDR1 MGHRA and CDR2 YSYEKL. The CDR3 loop spans 12 amino acids. CDR3 residues: CASSQGRTEAFF. The CDR3 region has the DNA TGCGCCAGCAGCCAAGGCAGGACTGAAGCTTTCTTT.

The J gene is TRBJ1-5, the V gene TRBV30, with D possibly TRBD1 on 5 matching bases. The CDR3 has 13 residues. The V end lost 1 base, the J end lost 7 bases, and 11 bases lay between the germline ends. CDR1 is GTSNPN and CDR2 is SVGIG in the germline V gene (reference sequence). The CDR3 loop is CAWSGGVEQPQHF. The CDR3 region has the DNA TGTGCCTGGAGTGGGGGCGTGGAGCAGCCCCAGCATTTT.

V is TRBV6-1 and J is TRBJ1-5; possible D gene TRBD1, 5 bases. CDR3 length: 11 residues. With 11 bases removed from V and 4 bases from J, the gap between germline ends came to 9 bases. The germline CDR1 and CDR2 sequences are MNHNS and SASEGT. CDR3 coding DNA: TGTGCCGGGGGGTTTAATCAGCCCCAGCATTTT. Its translation: CAGGFNQPQHF.

V gene TRBV28 combines with J gene TRBJ1-6; TRBD1 might be the D (6 bases). Germline assignment: CDR1 MDHEN and CDR2 SYDVKM. This CDR3 is built from 18 residues. The ends were cut back, 6 bases at V and 9 bases at J, with 27 bases in the middle. CDR3 sequence (DNA): TGTGCCAGCAGCCTAGGGGGGGGCGGCCAGGCGTTAGTTTCACCCCTCCACTTT. Translation: CASSLGGGGQALVSPLHF.

The chain carries TRBV7-2 and TRBJ1-6; 8 bases are shared with TRBD1. V was clipped by 8 bases and J by 7 bases; unmatched bases: 7. The CDR3 extends over 14 amino acids. Germline assignment: CDR1 SGHTA and CDR2 FQGNSA. CDR3 sequence (DNA): TGTGCCAGCCAGCTTACAGGGGGGAATTCACCCCTCCACTTT. Protein product: CASQLTGGNSPLHF.

This chain links TRBV6-5 with TRBJ1-4; D is unresolved. Trimming took off 5 bases at V and 5 bases at J, with 9 bases between the two ends. This CDR3 spans 13 amino acids. Germline-derived CDR1 and CDR2 are MNHEY and SVGAGI. CDR3 loop: CASSKKRNEKLFF. In nucleotides, the CDR3 is TGTGCCAGCAGTAAGAAGCGGAATGAAAAACTGTTTTTT.

J is TRBJ2-2 and V is TRBV6-1; no reliable D call. With 4 bases removed from V and 1 base from J, the gap between germline ends came to 10 bases. The CDR3 runs to 15 residues. Germline V lookup: CDR1 MNHNS, CDR2 SASEGT. In DNA, the CDR3 is TGTGCCAGCAGTGTTGCCAGTGGGAACACCGGGGAGCTGTTTTTT. Its protein product is CASSVASGNTGELFF.